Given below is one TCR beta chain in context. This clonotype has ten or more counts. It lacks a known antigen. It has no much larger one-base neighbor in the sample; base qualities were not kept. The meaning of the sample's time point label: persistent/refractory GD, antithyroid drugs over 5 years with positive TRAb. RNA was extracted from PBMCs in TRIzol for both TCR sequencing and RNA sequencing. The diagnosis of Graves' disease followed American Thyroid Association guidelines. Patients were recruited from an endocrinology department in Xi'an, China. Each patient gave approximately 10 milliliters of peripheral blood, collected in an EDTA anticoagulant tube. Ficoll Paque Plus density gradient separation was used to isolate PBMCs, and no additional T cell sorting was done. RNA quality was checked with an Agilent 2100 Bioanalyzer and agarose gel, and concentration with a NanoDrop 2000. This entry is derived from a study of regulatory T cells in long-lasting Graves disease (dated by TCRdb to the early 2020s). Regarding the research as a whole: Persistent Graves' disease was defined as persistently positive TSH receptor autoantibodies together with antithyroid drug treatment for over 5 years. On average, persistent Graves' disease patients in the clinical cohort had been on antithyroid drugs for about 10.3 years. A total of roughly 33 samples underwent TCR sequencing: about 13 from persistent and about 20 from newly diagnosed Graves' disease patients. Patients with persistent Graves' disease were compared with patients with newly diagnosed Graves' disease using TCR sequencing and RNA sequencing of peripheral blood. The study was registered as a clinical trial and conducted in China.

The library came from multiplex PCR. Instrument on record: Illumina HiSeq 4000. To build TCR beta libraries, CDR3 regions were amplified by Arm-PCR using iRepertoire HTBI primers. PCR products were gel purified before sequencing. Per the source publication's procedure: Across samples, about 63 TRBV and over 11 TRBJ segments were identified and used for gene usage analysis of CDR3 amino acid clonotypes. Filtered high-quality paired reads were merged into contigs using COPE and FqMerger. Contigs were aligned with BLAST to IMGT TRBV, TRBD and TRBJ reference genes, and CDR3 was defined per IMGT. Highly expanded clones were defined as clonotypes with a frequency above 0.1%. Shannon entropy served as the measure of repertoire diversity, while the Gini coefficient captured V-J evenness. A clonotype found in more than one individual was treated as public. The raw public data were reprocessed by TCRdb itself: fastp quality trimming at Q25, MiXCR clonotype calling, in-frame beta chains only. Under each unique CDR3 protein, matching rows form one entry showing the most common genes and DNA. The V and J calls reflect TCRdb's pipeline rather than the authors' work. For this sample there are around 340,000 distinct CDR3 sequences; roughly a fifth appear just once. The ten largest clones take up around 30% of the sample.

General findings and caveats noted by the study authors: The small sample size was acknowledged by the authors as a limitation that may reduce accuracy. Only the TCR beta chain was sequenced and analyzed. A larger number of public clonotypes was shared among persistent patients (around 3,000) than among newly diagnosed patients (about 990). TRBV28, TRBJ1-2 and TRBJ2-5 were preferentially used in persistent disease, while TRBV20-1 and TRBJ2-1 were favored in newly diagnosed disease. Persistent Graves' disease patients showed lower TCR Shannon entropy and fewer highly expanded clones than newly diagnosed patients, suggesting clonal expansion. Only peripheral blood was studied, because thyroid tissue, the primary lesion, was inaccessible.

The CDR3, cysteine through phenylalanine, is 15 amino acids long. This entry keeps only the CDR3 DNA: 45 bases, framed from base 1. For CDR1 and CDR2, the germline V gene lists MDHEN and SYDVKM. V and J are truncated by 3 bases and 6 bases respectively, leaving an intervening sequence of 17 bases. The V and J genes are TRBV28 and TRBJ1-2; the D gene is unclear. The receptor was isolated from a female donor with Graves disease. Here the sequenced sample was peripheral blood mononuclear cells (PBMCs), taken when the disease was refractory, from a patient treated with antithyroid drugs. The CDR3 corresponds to CASSFRPSRRDGYTF. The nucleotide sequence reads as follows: TGTGCCAGCAGTTTCCGGCCTTCCCGACGGGATGGCTACACCTTC.